These T cell receptor beta chains were read from a single sample in a study. TCRdb analysed the 5' RACE reads with MiXCR anew, one entry per CDR3 protein. The data show 9,500 to 15,000 distinct CDR3 sequences, 45% to 60% seen once. The specimen sequenced was tumor-infiltrating Tregs sorted from the breast tumor. The receptors were sampled from a female donor with breast cancer. The CDR3 runs from the conserved cysteine through the conserved F or W. The D gene is left open where the match is weak. The size entry is marked missing in some rows and otherwise reads once, few, many or a size class.

CDR3 DNA | CDR3 protein | clone size | D gene | J gene | V gene | CDR3 length
TGTGCCAGCAGCTTGGACACAGATCACAATGAGCAGTTCTTC | CASSLDTDHNEQFF | few | - | TRBJ2-1 | TRBV5-4 | 14
TGTGCCAGCAGGGGTAGATCCTACAATGAGCAGTTCTTC | CASRGRSYNEQFF | few | - | TRBJ2-1 | TRBV28 | 13
TGCGCCAGCAGCCAAGGGCCTTTAGGGATAAACATTCAGTACTTC | CASSQGPLGINIQYF | few | - | TRBJ2-4 | TRBV4-3 | 15
TGTGCCAGCAGAAGGACAGACCAAGAGACCCAGTACTTC | CASRRTDQETQYF | few | - | TRBJ2-5 | TRBV12-3/TRBV12-4 | 13
TGTGCCAGCAGTTTAGACGGCGTCGCCGGGGAGCTGTTTTTT | CASSLDGVAGELFF | - | - | TRBJ2-2 | TRBV12-3/TRBV12-4 | 14
TGCAGTGCTCCCGCGGGTCGGGAAAGCACAGATACGCAGTATTTT | CSAPAGRESTDTQYF | - | - | TRBJ2-3 | TRBV20-1 | 15
TGCGCCAGCAGCTCCCGGGGGGGACAGGGGTCACTGCAGTTCTTC | CASSSRGGQGSLQFF | medium-sized | TRBD1 | TRBJ2-1 | TRBV5-1 | 15
TGTGCCAGCAGCGGGACCGGGACAAGTGGGGAAAAACTGTTTTTT | CASSGTGTSGEKLFF | - | - | TRBJ1-4 | TRBV7-9 | 15
TGCGCCAGCAGACCGCCGGGACTAGCCCGGGAGACCCAGTACTTC | CASRPPGLARETQYF | few | TRBD2 | TRBJ2-5 | TRBV5-1 | 15
TGTGCCAGCAGTTCGGGACTAGGTCGGGTAGGGCAGTTCTTC | CASSSGLGRVGQFF | medium-sized | TRBD2 | TRBJ2-1 | TRBV12-3/TRBV12-4 | 14
TGTGCCAGCAGTGGGACTAGCGGGAGCACAGTTACGCAGTATTTT | CASSGTSGSTVTQYF | - | TRBD2 | TRBJ2-3 | TRBV6-4 | 15
TGTGCCAGCACCACCCATGACCAAGTGAATTCACCCCTCCACTTT | CASTTHDQVNSPLHF | - | - | TRBJ1-6 | TRBV28 | 15
TGTGCCAGCAGTTACCTTGCGGGTGGGGGTTCACGAGAGACCCAGTACTTC | CASSYLAGGGSRETQYF | - | - | TRBJ2-5 | TRBV6-2/TRBV6-3 | 17
TGCAGTGCTAGAGTTGCCGGGACCCCCGAGCAGTACTTC | CSARVAGTPEQYF | - | - | TRBJ2-7 | TRBV20-1 | 13
TGTGCCAGCAGCCCCCGGGACGGGAATGAGCAGTTCTTC | CASSPRDGNEQFF | - | - | TRBJ2-1 | TRBV4-2 | 13
TGTGCCAGCGGCGGCAGGGGAGGAGAGACCCAGTACTTC | CASGGRGGETQYF | - | - | TRBJ2-5 | TRBV6-6 | 13
TGTGCCATCAGAAACACGGGTTTAGGCTATGGCTACACCTTC | CAIRNTGLGYGYTF | - | - | TRBJ1-2 | TRBV10-3 | 14
TGTGCCATGGGGCTAGCGAACAATGAGCAGTTCTTC | CAMGLANNEQFF | - | - | TRBJ2-1 | TRBV10-3 | 12
TGCAGTGGCACCGTAGCGGGAGGGCCAGATACGCAGTATTTT | CSGTVAGGPDTQYF | - | TRBD2 | TRBJ2-3 | TRBV20-1 | 14
TGCAGTGCTAGTGCTAGCCCAGAGACCCAGTACTTC | CSASASPETQYF | few | - | TRBJ2-5 | TRBV20-1 | 12
TGCAGTGCTAGTAGAATAGCGGGAGCGTACCAAGAGACCCAGTACTTC | CSASRIAGAYQETQYF | - | TRBD2 | TRBJ2-5 | TRBV20-1 | 16
TGTGCCAGCGGGATAGGTGGTGGCTACACCTTC | CASGIGGGYTF | - | - | TRBJ1-2 | TRBV6-5 | 11
TGTGCCAGCAGTTTAGCGGCAGGCTCCCCGGGTGAGCAGTACTTC | CASSLAAGSPGEQYF | - | - | TRBJ2-7 | TRBV12-3/TRBV12-4 | 15
TGTGCCAGCAGCTTAATGACAGGGGGCTATTTGGACACTGAAGCTTTCTTT | CASSLMTGGYLDTEAFF | few | TRBD1 | TRBJ1-1 | TRBV7-9 | 17
TGTGCCAGCAGCATGTTCGGAACTGGAAACACCATATATTTT | CASSMFGTGNTIYF | - | - | TRBJ1-3 | TRBV7-2 | 14
TGTGCCATCGCCGGGATCGGGGAGACCCAGTACTTC | CAIAGIGETQYF | once | - | TRBJ2-5 | TRBV7-3 | 12
TGTGCCAGCAGCCCAGAGTTCACAGATACGCAGTATTTT | CASSPEFTDTQYF | once | - | TRBJ2-3 | TRBV7-2 | 13
TGTGCCAGCAGACCCCTTCGGACAGGGGGGGATCAGCCCCAGCATTTT | CASRPLRTGGDQPQHF | few | TRBD1 | TRBJ1-5 | TRBV6-5 | 16
TGTGCCAGCAGACCGGGACAGGGGGCCCTTGAGCAGTTCTTC | CASRPGQGALEQFF | few | TRBD1 | TRBJ2-1 | TRBV12-3/TRBV12-4 | 14
TGTGCCAGCCGGGGGGTCGTCACAGATACGCAGTATTTT | CASRGVVTDTQYF | few | TRBD2 | TRBJ2-3 | TRBV6-2/TRBV6-3 | 13
TGCAGCGCCGTGGACGGGGGCTCCTACGAGCAGTACTTC | CSAVDGGSYEQYF | - | - | TRBJ2-7 | TRBV29-1 | 13
TGCGCCAGCAGCAAGGCCCTAGCGGGAGTTAACACCGGGGAGCTGTTTTTT | CASSKALAGVNTGELFF | few | TRBD2 | TRBJ2-2 | TRBV4-3 | 17
TGTGCCAGCAGCCAAGCCCCCTCTAGGCCCCAGTACTTC | CASSQAPSRPQYF | once | - | TRBJ2-5 | TRBV14 | 13
TGCGCCAGCAGCTTGGACGGGGTTACCTACAATGAGCAGTTCTTC | CASSLDGVTYNEQFF | - | - | TRBJ2-1 | TRBV5-1 | 15
TGTGCCAGCCGCGGGCTGGGACTAGCGGGAGGGAACACCTACAATGAGCAGTTCTTC | CASRGLGLAGGNTYNEQFF | - | TRBD2 | TRBJ2-1 | TRBV5-8 | 19
TGCGCCAGCAGCATCGAGGCGGACGGCTATGGCTACACCTTC | CASSIEADGYGYTF | few | - | TRBJ1-2 | TRBV5-1 | 14
TGTGCCAGCAGCTTAGCGGGGACAGGGGCTGAAAAACTGTTTTTT | CASSLAGTGAEKLFF | - | TRBD1 | TRBJ1-4 | TRBV7-8 | 15
TGTGCCAGCAGCCAGACCTATGGCTACACCTTC | CASSQTYGYTF | - | - | TRBJ1-2 | TRBV3-1 | 11
TGTGCCAGCAAGACCACAGGGATCTTGGGTCAGCCCCAGCATTTT | CASKTTGILGQPQHF | - | - | TRBJ1-5 | TRBV6-2/TRBV6-3 | 15